The 25 T cell receptor beta chains given below trace back to one sample, sequenced in a study of blood T cell repertoires in COVID-19. Assay: immunoSEQ multiplex PCR; the TCRdb copy retains only in-frame clones and omits some. The sample yields about 150,000 clones, 83% seen once. Sequencing used peripheral blood. The source of these receptors is a woman between 55 and 75 years old with COVID-19, enrolled during active disease.

This clone was observed a handful of times. The chain combines TRBV6-5 with TRBJ1-5, with a tentative D call TRBD1 (6 bases). Per germline, CDR1 MNHEY and CDR2 SVGAGI. The CDR3 is 15 amino acids. V was cut by 8 bases and J by 5 bases, with 19 bases left in between. For the CDR3, the DNA is TGTGCCAGCGGGAGAACGGACAGAGCTGATCAGCCCCAGCATTTT. Translating gives CASGRTDRADQPQHF.

The chain joins TRBV24-1 to TRBJ2-6; 10 positions agree with TRBD1. The J segment lost 0 bases and the V segment lost 4 bases, leaving 17 bases of the junction unmatched. Germline lookup yields CDR1 KGHDR and CDR2 SFDVKD. The CDR3 extends over 22 amino acids. CDR3 residues: CATSDTTRTGGEGSSGANVLTF. CDR3 sequence (DNA): TGTGCCACCAGTGACACGACCCGGACAGGGGGAGAGGGTTCCTCTGGGGCCAACGTCCTGACTTTC.

The rearrangement uses TRBV7-8 and TRBJ1-1; TRBD1 matches at 7 bases. V shed 5 bases and J 8 bases; nucleotides not matched to a gene: 8. In germline, CDR1 is SGHVS, CDR2 FQNEAQ. The CDR3 is made up of 13 amino acids. The CDR3 sequence: CASSTRTGGEAFF. The CDR3 coding sequence is TGTGCCAGCAGCACCCGGACAGGAGGGGAAGCTTTCTTT.

The chain is built from TRBV13 and TRBJ2-1, with 8 bases aligning to TRBD2. V was clipped by 3 bases and J by 7 bases; unmatched bases: 8. Germline V CDR1 and CDR2: PRHDT, FYEKMQ (reference sequence). CDR3 size: 15 residues. CDR3 loop: CASSFGAGVSNEQFF. The CDR3 DNA reads as TGTGCCAGCAGCTTCGGAGCGGGAGTTTCAAATGAGCAGTTCTTC.

This chain links TRBV10-3 with TRBJ2-6; the D is unclear. This CDR3 spans 12 amino acids. Per germline, CDR1 ENHRY and CDR2 SYGVKD. The germline V and J ends were trimmed by 6 bases and 8 bases, with 8 bases remaining between them. The CDR3 reads CAISQDSNVLTF. The CDR3 coding sequence is TGTGCCATCAGCCAGGATTCCAACGTCCTGACTTTC.

This clone has a handful of counts. The chain joins TRBV29-1 to TRBJ1-1; D remains ambiguous. This CDR3 is 12 amino acids long. Trimming cost V 6 bases and J 7 bases, with 15 bases left between them. CDR1 and CDR2 from the germline V gene are SQVTM and ANQGSEA. CDR3 amino acids: CSVGERNGEAFF. CDR3 nucleotides: TGCAGCGTCGGGGAAAGGAATGGTGAAGCTTTCTTT.

This sequence joins TRBV6-5 and TRBJ2-7; TRBD1 might be the D (6 bases). The CDR3 totals 10 residues. Germline CDR1 MNHEY, CDR2 SVGAGI. V lost 10 bases to trimming and J lost 7 bases, with 11 bases between them. CDR3 region: CATGTIEQYV. DNA for the CDR3: TGTGCCACAGGGACAATAGAGCAGTACGTC.

This chain connects TRBV5-8 to TRBJ1-5; 8 bases map to TRBD1. This CDR3 spans 15 amino acids. CDR1 and CDR2 (germline): SGHTS, YDEGEE. V lost 5 bases, J lost 2 bases, and 6 bases stayed unmatched. The DNA for the CDR3 is TGTGCCAGCAGTGACAGGGGAAGGGGCAATCAGCCCCAGCATTTT. Its protein product is CASSDRGRGNQPQHF.

This chain connects TRBV7-2 to TRBJ2-7; no definite D call. The V gene's germline CDR1 is SGHTA and CDR2 FQGNSA. Trimming removed 3 bases at V and 3 bases at J, with 6 bases between. The CDR3 consists of 12 residues. CDR3 bases: TGTGCCAGCAGCTTTCCGAGCTACGAGCAGTACTTC. Encoded protein: CASSFPSYEQYF.

This clone was observed a handful of times. The J gene is TRBJ1-5, the V gene TRBV19; D is unresolved. This CDR3 has 13 residues. Germline loops: CDR1 LNHDA, CDR2 SQIVND (reference sequence). The V end was cut by 1 base, the J end by 11 bases, with 12 bases between. The CDR3 nucleotides are TGTGCCAGTAGTATAGGTTTACTTGATTCCCAGCATTTT. Protein sequence: CASSIGLLDSQHF.

This chain uses TRBV5-6 with TRBJ1-1; D uncertain. Germline assignment: CDR1 SGHDT and CDR2 YYEEEE. CDR3 length: 14 residues. V was shortened by 4 bases and J by 3 bases, with 13 bases between the two germline ends. CDR3 in DNA: TGTGCCAGCAGCCACTCACCTCGGGACACTGAAGCTTTCTTT. Amino acids: CASSHSPRDTEAFF.

In this sample, this clone turned up a few times. The chain is built from TRBV5-4 and TRBJ1-5; the match to TRBD1 covers 8 bases. CDR1 and CDR2 from the germline V gene are SGHNT and YYREEE (reference sequence). The CDR3 spans 15 residues. The ends lost 4 bases at V and 3 bases at J; junction bases unmatched: 6. The CDR3 DNA is TGTGCCAGCAGCATTGGGACAGGCTCCAATCAGCCCCAGCATTTT. As protein: CASSIGTGSNQPQHF.

The J gene is TRBJ2-1, the V gene TRBV9; no firm D call. The CDR3 spans 13 residues. V was cut by 3 bases and J by 10 bases, with 14 bases left in between. The germline gives CDR1 SGDLS, CDR2 YYNGEE. The CDR3 region is CASSAQTPEEQFF. The CDR3 DNA reads as TGTGCCAGCAGCGCCCAGACTCCGGAGGAGCAGTTCTTC.

To note about this clone: One junction end disagrees with the germline gene, perhaps due to a read error. The rearrangement joins TRBV20-1 to TRBJ2-3; 7 positions match TRBD2. The germline V gene encodes CDR1 DFQATT and CDR2 SNEGSKA (reference sequence). This CDR3 spans 18 amino acids. CDR3 DNA: TGCAGTGCTAGTGATAGAGCCTTCAGTGCGGGGGTCACACATACGCAGTATTTT. This sequence encodes CSASDRAFSAGVTHTQYF.

V and J are TRBV23-1 and TRBJ1-2; D is ambiguous. TRBV23-1 is an ORF; its function is uncertain. The V and J ends lost 0 bases and 0 bases respectively, with 5 bases between them. The length of the CDR3 is 14 residues. CDR3 DNA: TGCGCCAGCAGTCAATCGAGCACTAACTATGGCTACACCTTC. Translated: CASSQSSTNYGYTF.

V gene TRBV11-2 combines with J gene TRBJ1-2, with D tentatively TRBD1 (5 bases). This CDR3 contains 15 residues. Germline V gives CDR1 SGHAT, CDR2 FQNNGV. Trimming took off 6 bases at V and 4 bases at J, with 18 bases between the two ends. The CDR3 is CASRIQDQVPYGYTF. The CDR3 DNA sequence: TGTGCCAGCAGAATACAGGATCAGGTCCCCTATGGCTACACCTTC.

This rearrangement joins TRBV11-2 to TRBJ1-1, with 7 bases fitting TRBD1. Trimming took 5 bases from V and 1 from J; bases not matched to a gene: 4. Germline lookup yields CDR1 SGHAT and CDR2 FQNNGV. The CDR3 consists of 14 residues. The CDR3 region is CASSVYRGNTEAFF. DNA for the CDR3: TGTGCCAGCAGCGTATACAGGGGGAACACTGAAGCTTTCTTT.

The V call is TRBV18, the J call TRBJ1-5, with a tentative D call TRBD1 (5 bases). In germline, CDR1 is KGHSH, CDR2 LQKENI. This CDR3 spans 14 amino acids. V lost 2 bases and J lost 9, with 14 bases in between. The CDR3 sequence is CASSPTGGKGPQHF. The CDR3 region has the DNA TGTGCCAGCTCACCAACAGGTGGAAAGGGGCCCCAGCATTTT.

The CDR3 sequence: CASSSNLNEQFF. DNA for the CDR3: TGTGCCAGCAGCTCTAATTTAAATGAGCAGTTCTTC. The chain recombines TRBV11-3 with TRBJ2-1; D remains unclear. V was clipped by 4 bases and J by 7 bases, with 8 bases between them. CDR3 size: 12 residues. Germline values: CDR1 SGHNT, CDR2 YENEEA. Looking up the rest from reference TRBV11-3 and TRBJ2-1 gives the full variable domain: EAGVVQSPRYKIIEKKQPVAFWCNPISGHNTLYWYLQNLGQGPELLIRYENEEAVDDSQLPKDRFSAERLKGVDSTLKIQPAELGDSAVYLCASSSNLNEQFFGPGTRLTVL.

CDR3 DNA: TGCGCCAGCAGCTACAGGGTTAACTATGGCTACACCTTC. This translates into CASSYRVNYGYTF. This chain links TRBV5-1 with TRBJ1-2, with D possibly matching TRBD1 (6 bases). V was cut by 3 bases and J by 1 base, with 7 bases left in between. The CDR3 totals 13 residues. Germline loops: CDR1 SGHRS, CDR2 YFSETQ.

The CDR3, as DNA: TGCGCCAGCAGCCCCGGTTGGGGCTACACCTTC. Its protein is CASSPGWGYTF. The V call is TRBV5-1, the J call TRBJ1-2; D remains ambiguous. With 4 bases removed from V and 8 bases from J, the gap between germline ends came to 9 bases. Per germline, CDR1 SGHRS and CDR2 YFSETQ. The CDR3 contains 11 residues.

The CDR3 reads CASSLRGGANTGELFF. In DNA, the CDR3 is TGCGCCAGCAGCTTGAGGGGAGGGGCGAACACCGGGGAGCTGTTTTTT. The rearrangement uses TRBV5-1 and TRBJ2-2; TRBD2 agrees at 7 bases. With 1 base clipped from V and 0 bases from J, the junction kept 3 bases outside the gene matches. In germline, CDR1 is SGHRS, CDR2 YFSETQ. The CDR3 totals 16 residues.

V and J are TRBV28 and TRBJ2-7, with D maybe TRBD2 (6 bases). Germline-derived CDR1 and CDR2 are MDHEN and SYDVKM. Trimming stripped 3 bases from V and 3 bases from J, with 15 bases between. The CDR3 is 15 residues long. The CDR3 reads CASSFLGRGNYEQYF. CDR3 DNA: TGTGCCAGCAGTTTTTTAGGACGGGGGAACTACGAGCAGTACTTC.

The rearrangement links TRBV29-1 to TRBJ1-3; no clear D gene. In germline, CDR1 is SQVTM, CDR2 ANQGSEA. The CDR3 has 14 residues. Trimming pared 4 bases from V and 3 bases from J, leaving 13 bases between. This chain's CDR3 is CSVGFGVGGNTIYF. In DNA, the CDR3 is TGCAGCGTTGGATTCGGAGTAGGTGGAAACACCATATATTTT.

The chain is built from TRBV7-9 and TRBJ1-4; D is perhaps TRBD1 (6 bases). In germline, CDR1 is SEHNR, CDR2 FQNEAQ (reference sequence). The CDR3 totals 14 residues. Deletions cut 2 bases from V and 7 bases from J, with 11 bases between. CDR3 protein: CASSLKGGAEKLFF. For the CDR3, the DNA is TGTGCCAGCAGCTTAAAAGGGGGAGCTGAAAAACTGTTTTTT.